This record covers a single T cell receptor (beta chain). Within the sample, other DNA sequences also encode this same CDR3. The assay used deep level. The table came from immunoSEQ multiplex PCR; TCRdb's copy has only in-frame clones and leaves some out. This table has about 2,500,000 clones, around nine tenths appearing once. These data originate in a study of shared clonotypes between healthy human individuals. Study context: Participating donors consisted of a couple of women and a few men aged 18 to 49.

Naive CD4+ cells were CD45RA-selected; the remaining cells were memory. Germline V gene sequence: CDR1 MNHNY, CDR2 SVGAGI (reference sequence). CDR3 size: 11 residues. V lost 5 bases, J lost 1 base, and 2 bases lay in between. The V call is TRBV6-6, the J call TRBJ2-5; D gene unclear. The sample comprised naive CD4+ T cells sorted from blood. Subset denoted: CD45RA+ positively selected. The TCR was taken from a man in his late teens or twenties in good health. The CDR3 nucleotides read TGTGCCAGCAGTGGCCAAGAGACCCAGTACTTC. Protein sequence: CASSGQETQYF.